The rows below give T cell receptor beta chains drawn from one sample of a study of shared clonotypes between healthy human individuals. Data came from immunoSEQ multiplex PCR; TCRdb stores just in-frame clones and leaves some out. This sample carries around 440,000 clones, 75% to 80% of them seen once, and the ten largest clones take around 11%. The sample was PBMCs. These TCRs come from a woman in her thirties or forties in good health. Some clones in this sample may be carry-over from other donors' samples. Each CDR3 is given with its conserved first and last residue. Each record gives: V gene, CDR3 length, J gene, D gene, clone size, CDR3 DNA, CDR3 protein. D genes are given only for firm matches. Size is stated for part of the rows, as once, few or many counts, or as a class when the clone is expanded.

V: TRBV18; length: 15; J: TRBJ1-2; D: .; size: many; DNA: TGTGCCAGCTCTCAAACCCGGGAGACATCCTATGGCTACACCTTC; CDR3: CASSQTRETSYGYTF
V: TRBV6-4; length: 15; J: TRBJ2-3; D: TRBD2; size: many; DNA: TGTGCCAGCAGTGACTTAGCGGGAGGGCCTGATACGCAGTATTTT; CDR3: CASSDLAGGPDTQYF
V: TRBV7-9; length: 12; J: TRBJ2-1; D: TRBD2; size: .; DNA: TGTGCCAGCAGTTATACCGGGACTAGTCGGTTCTTC; CDR3: CASSYTGTSRFF
V: TRBV27; length: 12; J: TRBJ2-7; D: .; size: .; DNA: TGTGCCAGCAGCCCCCAGGGTTACGAGCAGTACTTC; CDR3: CASSPQGYEQYF
V: TRBV4-1; length: 14; J: TRBJ2-7; D: TRBD1; size: .; DNA: TGCGCCAGCAGCCGCCGGGACAGGGACTACGAGCAGTACTTC; CDR3: CASSRRDRDYEQYF
V: TRBV27; length: 13; J: TRBJ1-5; D: TRBD1; size: few; DNA: TGTGCCAGCAGTTCACAGGGGCGTCAGCCCCAGCATTTT; CDR3: CASSSQGRQPQHF
V: TRBV18; length: 13; J: TRBJ1-4; D: .; size: once; DNA: TGTGCCAGCTCACCAGGCGGGAGTGAAAAACTGTTTTTT; CDR3: CASSPGGSEKLFF
V: TRBV7-2; length: 13; J: TRBJ2-5; D: .; size: .; DNA: TGTGCCAGCAGAGGACAAATACAAGAGACCCAGTACTTC; CDR3: CASRGQIQETQYF
V: TRBV7-3; length: 16; J: TRBJ2-3; D: TRBD2; size: .; DNA: TGTGCCAGCAGCGAAGGACTAGCGGGAGACACAGATACGCAGTATTTT; CDR3: CASSEGLAGDTDTQYF
V: TRBV7-9; length: 15; J: TRBJ2-1; D: .; size: .; DNA: TGTGCCGGCAGCTTAGTTCCAGAGGCCTACAATGGGCAGTTCTTC; CDR3: CAGSLVPEAYNGQFF
V: TRBV18; length: 15; J: TRBJ1-5; D: TRBD1; size: .; DNA: TGTGCCAGCTCACTACTACAGGGACAGGGCCAGCCCCAGCATTTT; CDR3: CASSLLQGQGQPQHF
V: TRBV10-3; length: 16; J: TRBJ2-5; D: .; size: .; DNA: TGTGCCATCAGTGAGCCGACCGGGACTGCTGAAGAGACCCAGTACTTC; CDR3: CAISEPTGTAEETQYF
V: TRBV27; length: 18; J: TRBJ2-1; D: .; size: .; DNA: TGTGCCAGCCGACCCCTCTCTCTTCGATCAAGCTCCTACAATGAGCAGTTCTTC; CDR3: CASRPLSLRSSSYNEQFF
V: TRBV30; length: 14; J: TRBJ1-1; D: .; size: .; DNA: TGTGCCTGGAGTGTGGTGAAGGGGAGCACTGAAGCTTTCTTT; CDR3: CAWSVVKGSTEAFF
V: TRBV5-1; length: 15; J: TRBJ2-5; D: .; size: .; DNA: TGCGCCAGCAGCTTGGCCACAGGGCTCCAAGAGACCCAGTACTTC; CDR3: CASSLATGLQETQYF
V: TRBV7-9; length: 15; J: TRBJ1-2; D: TRBD1; size: .; DNA: TGTGCCAGCAGCGTAATGGACAGGGTTATGTATGGCTACACCTTC; CDR3: CASSVMDRVMYGYTF
V: TRBV5-1; length: 14; J: TRBJ2-3; D: .; size: .; DNA: TGCGCCAGCAGCTCCGTACCCGGCCCAGATACGCAGTATTTT; CDR3: CASSSVPGPDTQYF
V: TRBV9; length: 14; J: TRBJ2-1; D: .; size: .; DNA: TGTGCCACCAATTTGTGGAGGGGTACCAATGAGCAGTTCTTC; CDR3: CATNLWRGTNEQFF
V: TRBV29-1; length: 13; J: TRBJ2-5; D: .; size: many; DNA: TGCAGCGTTGAACAAGGGCGGGGCGAGACCCAGTACTTC; CDR3: CSVEQGRGETQYF
V: TRBV28; length: 14; J: TRBJ1-5; D: .; size: .; DNA: TGTGCCAGCAGTTTAGGGGGAATGGATCAGCCCCAGCATTTT; CDR3: CASSLGGMDQPQHF
V: TRBV9; length: 16; J: TRBJ2-3; D: .; size: .; DNA: TGTGCCAGCAGCCTTACGGGCCACCCTAGCACAGATACGCAGTATTTT; CDR3: CASSLTGHPSTDTQYF
V: TRBV27; length: 14; J: TRBJ1-5; D: TRBD1; size: .; DNA: TGTGCCAGCCGGCCCGGGACAGGGGTTCAGCCCCAGCATTTT; CDR3: CASRPGTGVQPQHF